The 22 T cell receptor beta chains presented below share a single source sample, sequenced in a study of blood T cell repertoires in COVID-19. Method: immunoSEQ multiplex PCR; TCRdb's copy keeps in-frame clones and lacks some. Among 70,000 to 85,000 clones listed, 82% were seen once. Sequencing was performed on peripheral blood. The source is a human donor in a cohort sampled during active COVID-19.

V usage is TRBV4-1 and J usage is TRBJ1-2; D is perhaps TRBD1 (5 bases). CDR1 is MGHRA and CDR2 is YSYEKL in the germline V gene. CDR3 size: 18 residues. Trimming removed 1 base at V and 0 bases at J, with 18 bases between. CDR3 in amino acids: CASSQAPRTFTPNYGYTF. The CDR3 DNA follows: TGCGCCAGCAGCCAAGCCCCCCGGACATTCACTCCTAACTATGGCTACACCTTC.

This clone showed up just a few times. The chain uses TRBV10-2 and TRBJ1-1; 8 bases are a match to TRBD1. Germline V CDR1 and CDR2: WSHSY, SAAADI. V lost 6 bases, J lost 1 base, and 7 bases stayed unmatched. The CDR3 totals 15 residues. DNA of the CDR3: TGCGCCAGCAGGCCCGGGACAGGAAAGAACACTGAAGCTTTCTTT. Amino acid sequence: CASRPGTGKNTEAFF.

The chain couples TRBV4-1 to TRBJ1-5; unclear D gene. V lost 0 bases and J lost 6, with 18 bases in between. From germline, CDR1 is MGHRA and CDR2 YSYEKL. The CDR3 covers 17 residues. DNA for the CDR3: TGCGCCAGCAGCCAAGATCGAATCCTTCCTACCGGTCAGCCCCAGCATTTT. This gives the protein CASSQDRILPTGQPQHF.

This chain uses TRBV4-1 with TRBJ1-2; the D gene is possibly TRBD1 (5 bases). V lost 0 bases and J lost 4, with 15 bases in between. This CDR3 spans 16 amino acids. Germline loops: CDR1 MGHRA, CDR2 YSYEKL. This CDR3 is CASSQEGAGLRYGYTF. The DNA of the CDR3 is TGCGCCAGCAGCCAAGAAGGGGCAGGGCTGCGCTATGGCTACACCTTC.

The gene calls are TRBV14 and TRBJ2-2; D possibly corresponds to TRBD2 (5 bases). Germline V gene data show CDR1 as SGHDN and CDR2 as FVKESK. The CDR3 spans 14 residues. V shed 0 bases and J shed 4 bases, with 6 bases lying between them. The CDR3 spells CASSQDRGTGELFF. Written as DNA, the CDR3 is TGTGCCAGCAGCCAAGATCGGGGCACCGGGGAGCTGTTTTTT.

The V call is TRBV20-1, the J call TRBJ1-1; 7 nucleotides match TRBD1. Germline CDR1 is DFQATT and CDR2 is SNEGSKA (reference sequence). This CDR3 is built from 11 residues. Unmatched junction bases numbered 9, after V lost 6 bases and J lost 11 bases. The CDR3 bases are TGCAGTGCAAACAGGGGCCCCGAGGCTTTCTTT. It codes for CSANRGPEAFF.

The chain recombines TRBV5-1 with TRBJ1-1; D gene ambiguous. CDR1 is SGHRS and CDR2 is YFSETQ in the germline V gene. There are 14 residues in the CDR3. The V and J ends lost 0 bases and 1 base respectively, with 7 bases between them. For the CDR3, the DNA is TGCGCCAGCAGCTTGGTTGGCGGGAACACTGAAGCTTTCTTT. It is translated as CASSLVGGNTEAFF.

This rearrangement joins TRBV5-1 to TRBJ1-4, with 7 bases fitting TRBD1. V lost 4 bases to trimming and J lost 0 bases; unmatched junction nucleotides: 3. Per the germline V gene, CDR1 is SGHRS and CDR2 is YFSETQ. This CDR3 is 15 amino acids long. The CDR3 DNA follows: TGCGCCAGCAGCAGAGGGACAGCAACTAATGAAAAACTGTTTTTT. Translated: CASSRGTATNEKLFF.

The rearrangement links TRBV6-1 to TRBJ2-7, with a weak D call TRBD2 (5 bases). CDR1 and CDR2 from the germline V gene are MNHNS and SASEGT. V lost 2 bases and J 0 bases, leaving 20 bases between the germline ends. The length of the CDR3 is 18 residues. CDR3 amino acids: CASSELRAGSSNSYEQYF. In DNA, the CDR3 is TGTGCCAGCAGTGAACTGCGGGCGGGCAGCTCAAACTCCTACGAGCAGTACTTC.

V gene TRBV29-1 combines with J gene TRBJ2-6; D possibly corresponds to TRBD1 (5 bases). Per the germline V gene, CDR1 is SQVTM and CDR2 is ANQGSEA. The V and J ends lost 6 bases and 4 bases respectively, with 13 bases between them. The length of the CDR3 is 14 residues. CDR3 DNA: TGCAGCGTAACTAACAGGACCGGGGCCAACGTCCTGACTTTC. It yields the protein CSVTNRTGANVLTF.

The chain combines TRBV10-2 with TRBJ1-1, with D possibly being TRBD1 (6 bases). The V end lost 6 bases, the J end lost 6 bases, and 20 bases lay between the germline ends. Germline CDR1 reads WSHSY; CDR2 reads SAAADI. CDR3 size: 15 residues. CDR3 DNA: TGCGCCAGCAGCGAAGTACAGGGACCCACGGCTGAAGCTTTCTTT. Translating it yields CASSEVQGPTAEAFF.

This chain connects TRBV7-9 to TRBJ1-3; no clear D gene. Per germline, CDR1 SEHNR and CDR2 FQNEAQ (reference sequence). The CDR3 sequence is 14 residues long. Between the trimmed V and J ends, which lost 1 base and 4 bases, there was a span of 8 bases. CDR3 DNA: TGTGCCAGCAGCTTAGACGGGAGAGGAAACACCATATATTTT. This codes for CASSLDGRGNTIYF.

The rearrangement links TRBV18 to TRBJ2-7, with D possibly matching TRBD2 (6 bases). Germline V gene lookup returns CDR1 KGHSH and CDR2 LQKENI. The CDR3 covers 15 residues. The germline V and J ends were trimmed by 2 bases and 5 bases, with 16 bases remaining between them. The CDR3 sequence is CASSPAGSGSNEQYF. The DNA for the CDR3 is TGTGCCAGCTCACCAGCGGGGTCAGGGAGTAACGAGCAGTACTTC.

V and J are TRBV5-1 and TRBJ2-3, with TRBD1 identical over 9 bases. Trimming at V came to 4 bases and at J to 3 bases, leaving 6 bases not matched to a gene. The germline V gene has CDR1 SGHRS and CDR2 YFSETQ. There are 15 residues in the CDR3. The CDR3 DNA reads as TGCGCCAGCAGCGATAACAGGGGGCTTACAGATACGCAGTATTTT. Its protein is CASSDNRGLTDTQYF.

This clone showed up just once. The chain couples TRBV4-2 to TRBJ1-2; D not resolved. There are 12 residues in the CDR3. Trimming removed 1 base from V and 7 bases from J, with 7 bases in between. The germline CDR1 and CDR2 sequences are LGHNA and YNFKEQ. The CDR3 region has the DNA TGTGCCAGCAGCCAAGGTTTACTTGGCTACACCTTC. This gives the protein CASSQGLLGYTF.

V gene TRBV5-1 combines with J gene TRBJ2-5; possible D gene TRBD1, 5 bases. V dropped 0 bases and J dropped 5 bases, with 8 bases sitting between them. Per germline, CDR1 SGHRS and CDR2 YFSETQ. The CDR3 has 13 residues. CDR3 in amino acids: CASSLAGPETQYF. The CDR3 DNA reads TGCGCCAGCAGCTTGGCAGGGCCTGAGACCCAGTACTTC.

This clone turned up a few times. V gene TRBV30 combines with J gene TRBJ2-7; D may be TRBD1 (5 bases). The V gene lost 3 bases and the J gene lost 0 bases, with 15 bases spanning the gap. This CDR3 contains 15 residues. Germline-derived CDR1 and CDR2 are GTSNPN and SVGIG (reference sequence). CDR3 DNA: TGTGCCTGGAGCCATGACAGTGGTAGCTCCTACGAGCAGTACTTC. It encodes CAWSHDSGSSYEQYF.

The chain carries TRBV7-3 and TRBJ2-7; TRBD1 aligns across 10 bases. From germline, CDR1 is SGHTA and CDR2 FQGTGA. The CDR3 is 15 amino acids. J lost 1 base, V lost 3 bases, and 3 bases had no gene match. The CDR3 bases are TGTGCCAGCAGCTTTTGGGACAGGGGATCCTACGAGCAGTACTTC. Amino acid sequence: CASSFWDRGSYEQYF.

The V call is TRBV18, the J call TRBJ2-7; the D gene is possibly TRBD1 (5 bases). Germline V lookup: CDR1 KGHSH, CDR2 LQKENI. V lost 3 bases, J lost 3 bases, and 15 bases lay in between. This CDR3 contains 15 residues. This chain's CDR3 is CASSPTLDSFYEQYF. For the CDR3, the DNA is TGTGCCAGCTCACCGACATTAGACAGTTTCTACGAGCAGTACTTC. Together with reference TRBV18 and TRBJ2-7, the CDR3 gives the full variable domain: NAGVMQNPRHLVRRRGQEARLRCSPMKGHSHVYWYRQLPEEGLKFMVYLQKENIIDESGMPKERFSAEFPKEGPSILRIQQVVRGDSAAYFCASSPTLDSFYEQYFGPGTRLTVT.

The chain links TRBV28 to TRBJ1-1; 11 nucleotides match TRBD1. The J segment lost 6 bases and the V segment lost 7 bases, leaving 4 bases of the junction unmatched. Germline CDR1 reads MDHEN; CDR2 reads SYDVKM. CDR3 length: 13 residues. The chain's CDR3 is CASMGQGGSEAFF. The DNA of the CDR3 is TGTGCCAGCATGGGACAGGGGGGTTCTGAAGCTTTCTTT.

The V gene is TRBV16, the J gene TRBJ1-5; D call uncertain. Germline assignment: CDR1 KGHSY and CDR2 FQNENV. There are 16 residues in the CDR3. Trimming left V 5 bases short and J 0 bases short, with 14 bases between. The CDR3 nucleotides read TGTGCCAGCAGCACCCGACTCGTTGATAGCAATCAGCCCCAGCATTTT. Its translation: CASSTRLVDSNQPQHF.

This chain links TRBV19 with TRBJ2-2, with 8 bases that match TRBD2. Looked up from germline, CDR1 is LNHDA and CDR2 is SQIVND (reference sequence). This CDR3 is 16 amino acids long. The V segment lost 5 bases and the J segment 6 bases; nucleotides outside the gene matches: 11. The chain's CDR3 is CASSSMTSVSAGELFF. CDR3 DNA: TGTGCCAGTAGTTCGATGACTAGCGTCTCTGCCGGGGAGCTGTTTTTT.